This paragraph covers one TCR beta chain sequence. Only in-frame clones appear in the TCRdb table, and some are missing; sequencing was by immunoSEQ multiplex PCR. Here the sample spans approximately 70,000 clones, around 93% being singletons. The receptor was isolated from a man aged 35 to 55 with rheumatoid arthritis. The sequenced sample was PBMCs.

In nucleotides, the CDR3 is TGTGCCAGCAGTGAAGTCGGGACCTACGAGCAGTACTTC. Protein product: CASSEVGTYEQYF. J is TRBJ2-7 and V is TRBV6-1; possible D gene TRBD2, 5 bases. Germline assignment: CDR1 MNHNS and CDR2 SASEGT. The V end was cut by 1 base, the J end by 2 bases, with 6 bases between. The CDR3 covers 13 residues.